The 10 T cell receptor beta chains in this list originate from one sample, sequenced in a study of Graves' ophthalmopathy and Graves' hyperthyroidism. Amplified TCR beta CDR3 regions were obtained using RNA transcripts as template. The authors performed first-round RT-PCR with HTBI primers and then a second-round multiplex PCR. TCRdb passed the multiplex PCR reads through MiXCR, listing each CDR3 protein once. The sample contains around 400,000 distinct CDR3 sequences, approximately 20% of which appear only once. The specimen was peripheral blood. The receptor set was obtained from a woman in her late teens or twenties with Graves' ophthalmopathy.

The sample holds many counts of this clonotype. CDR3 nucleotide sequence: TGTGCCAGCAGTGTCAGGACAGGCCCGAACACCGGGGAGCTGTTTTTT. Translating it yields CASSVRTGPNTGELFF. V is TRBV2 and J is TRBJ2-2; 7 bases fit TRBD1. The CDR3 spans 16 residues. V lost 4 bases, J lost 0 bases, and 5 bases stayed unmatched. Germline CDR1 and CDR2: SNHLY and FYNNEI.

This clonotype has ten or more counts. The rearrangement links TRBV30 to TRBJ2-6, with D maybe TRBD1 (5 bases). CDR3 length: 15 amino acids. V dropped 4 bases and J dropped 3 bases, with 13 bases sitting between them. Per the germline V gene, CDR1 is GTSNPN and CDR2 is SVGIG (reference sequence). The CDR3 loop is CAWTGQGFGANVLTF. As DNA, the CDR3 is TGTGCCTGGACCGGACAAGGATTTGGGGCCAACGTCCTGACTTTC.

This clonotype was seen ten or more times. This chain connects TRBV6-2 or TRBV6-3 to TRBJ2-5; tentatively, D is TRBD2 (5 bases). The CDR3 has 13 residues. V was cut by 11 bases and J by 4 bases, with 17 bases left in between. Germline V lookup: CDR1 MNHEY, CDR2 SVGEGT. This CDR3 reads CAGKTTPRETQYF. Written as DNA, the CDR3 is TGTGCCGGCAAGACTACCCCCCGAGAGACCCAGTACTTC.

The sample holds many counts of this clonotype. This CDR3 reads CSARGDTEAFF. The CDR3 region has the DNA TGCAGTGCTAGGGGGGACACTGAAGCTTTCTTT. The chain combines TRBV20-1 with TRBJ1-1; D perhaps matches TRBD1 (5 bases). Germline CDR1 reads DFQATT; CDR2 reads SNEGSKA (reference sequence). Trimming took off 3 bases at V and 3 bases at J, with 5 bases between the two ends. The CDR3 covers 11 residues.

This clonotype was observed many times. V is TRBV5-1 and J is TRBJ2-5; no firm D call. CDR1 SGHRS and CDR2 YFSETQ come from the germline V gene. The CDR3 totals 14 residues. With 3 bases removed from V and 4 bases from J, the gap between germline ends came to 13 bases. CDR3 coding DNA: TGCGCCAGCAGCTACTGGACGCTGTCAGAGACCCAGTACTTC. Amino acids: CASSYWTLSETQYF.

In its sample, this clonotype was seen many times. V is TRBV2 and J is TRBJ1-5; TRBD1 is a possible D gene (5 bases). V shed 7 bases and J shed 0 bases, with 10 bases lying between them. The germline gives CDR1 SNHLY, CDR2 FYNNEI. The CDR3 extends over 14 amino acids. The CDR3 loop reads CASTPGLSNQPQHF. CDR3 nucleotides: TGTGCCAGCACCCCGGGGCTTAGCAATCAGCCCCAGCATTTT. Based on the CDR3 plus reference TRBV2 and TRBJ1-5, the full variable domain is EPEVTQTPSHQVTQMGQEVILRCVPISNHLYFYWYRQILGQKVEFLVSFYNNEISEKSEIFDDQFSVERPDGSNFTLKIRSTKLEDSAMYFCASTPGLSNQPQHFGDGTRLSIL.

The chain carries TRBV2 and TRBJ1-1; maybe TRBD1 (5 bases). V was shortened by 4 bases and J by 0 bases, with 15 bases between the two germline ends. The CDR3 loop spans 16 amino acids. Germline V CDR1 and CDR2: SNHLY, FYNNEI. The CDR3 here is CASSAYRQGMNTEAFF. CDR3 sequence (DNA): TGTGCCAGCAGTGCGTATCGGCAGGGTATGAACACTGAAGCTTTCTTT.

The V and J genes are TRBV7-9 and TRBJ2-4; 9 bases align to TRBD2. With V trimmed by 8 bases and J by 4 bases, 9 bases remained unmatched. This CDR3 has 15 residues. Germline V gene sequence: CDR1 SEHNR, CDR2 FQNEAQ (reference sequence). The CDR3 loop reads CASGTSGPGKNIQYF. The CDR3 DNA reads TGTGCCAGCGGTACTAGCGGGCCAGGGAAAAACATTCAGTACTTC.

The chain has TRBV6-1 and TRBJ1-6, with 7 bases fitting TRBD1. There are 14 residues in the CDR3. V shed 5 bases and J 10 bases; nucleotides not matched to a gene: 8. Per the germline V gene, CDR1 is MNHNS and CDR2 is SASEGT. In DNA form, the CDR3 reads TGTGCCAGCAGTCAACTAGGGGGCGCCTCACCCCTCCACTTT. Translated: CASSQLGGASPLHF.

This clonotype has ten or more counts. The rearrangement uses TRBV11-3 and TRBJ2-5; D is possibly TRBD1 or TRBD2 (6 bases each). Germline V gene sequence: CDR1 SGHNT, CDR2 YENEEA. The CDR3 spans 15 residues. The V and J ends lost 1 base and 5 bases respectively, with 14 bases between them. The CDR3 nucleotides are TGTGCCAGCAGCTTAGGGGCCGGGGGCAGGGAGACCCAGTACTTC. This translates into CASSLGAGGRETQYF.